This T cell receptor (beta chain) was observed in a study of blood T cell repertoires in COVID-19. The wider study: Italy, Spain and the United States were the sources of the convalescent and acute COVID-19 samples.

The study drew participants aged 18 to 89 years from 20 to 30 US areas. Participants' reported clinical history set cohort assignment. As processed by the authors: For nucleated cells, counts were estimated from reference gene primer amplification. The assay was immunoSEQ multiplex PCR, and TCRdb's table has in-frame clones only and misses some. The V and J calls and the clone size are those of that table, but D and trimming were determined from the DNA. This table has roughly 200,000 clones, around 84% appearing once. The sequenced material came from PBMCs or T cells enriched from blood (not recorded which). This TCR came from a woman aged 25 to 39 who had been exposed to COVID-19.

This chain's CDR3 is CSVVLAVGYEQYF. The DNA of the CDR3 is TGCAGCGTTGTTCTAGCGGTTGGCTACGAGCAGTACTTC. V is TRBV29-1 and J is TRBJ2-7, with TRBD2 matching over 7 bases. Germline V lookup: CDR1 SQVTM, CDR2 ANQGSEA. This CDR3 is 13 amino acids long. The junction had 6 bases not matched to a gene; V was cut back by 4 bases and J by 3 bases.